A selection of T cell receptor beta chains follows, all from one sample in a study of tumor and adjacent non-tumor tissue in lung cancer. Via MiXCR, TCRdb re-called the multiplex PCR reads, giving one row per CDR3 protein. Altogether 70,000 to 80,000 distinct CDR3 sequences are present, around 70% being singletons, with the ten largest covering roughly 10%. Sample: lung tumor tissue. The source of these receptors is a woman aged 40 to 55 with non-small cell lung cancer. CDR3s include the opening cysteine and the closing phenylalanine or tryptophan. A D gene is named only where the DNA matches it firmly. For some rows the clone size is stated as once, few or many, or as a class when expanded; others skip it.

j_gene,v_gene,d_gene,abundance,CDR3aa,CDR3nt
TRBJ2-7,TRBV6-1,-,-,CVSSEKSPRGYEQYF,TGTGTCAGCAGTGAAAAGTCCCCCAGGGGCTACGAGCAGTACTTC
TRBJ2-7,TRBV28,TRBD1,-,CVSSFLTGGVVSEQYF,TGTGTCAGCAGTTTCCTCACAGGGGGCGTTGTGTCCGAGCAGTATTTC
TRBJ1-2,TRBV5-4,-,once,CANNLAGKGGYAF,TGTGCCAACAACTTGGCGGGGAAAGGTGGCTACGCCTTC
TRBJ2-1,TRBV28,TRBD2,-,CASVKTSGEYDEQFF,TGTGCCAGCGTGAAGACTAGCGGTGAATATGATGAGCAGTTCTTC
TRBJ2-5,TRBV30,-,-,CAWSVGAGAETQYF,TGTGCCTGGAGTGTAGGGGCAGGGGCCGAGACCCAGTACTTC
TRBJ2-7,TRBV6-1,-,once,CASIEKSPRGYEHYF,TGTGCGAGCATTGAAAAATCCCCCAGGGGCTACGAGCACTACTTC
TRBJ1-1,TRBV30,-,once,CAWTKRFWKAFF,TGTGCCTGGACCAAACGGTTCTGGAAAGCTTTCTTT
TRBJ2-1,TRBV4-2,TRBD2,once,CASRQYNGLAGHSVTYNEQFF,TGTGCCAGCAGACAATACAATGGACTAGCGGGACACAGTGTCACCTACAATGAGCAGTTCTTC
TRBJ1-4,TRBV12-3/TRBV12-4,-,many,CASSFVRGTNEKLFF,TGTGCCAGCAGTTTCGTGAGGGGCACTAATGAAAAACTGTTTTTT
TRBJ1-5,TRBV7-8,-,-,CATTSDPNQPQHF,TGTGCCACCACATCGGATCCGAATCAGCCCCAGCATTTT
TRBJ2-2,TRBV12-3/TRBV12-4,-,-,CVSSFRGAAWELFF,TGTGTCAGCAGTTTTAGGGGGGCGGCCTGGGAGCTGTTTTTT
TRBJ1-2,TRBV6-5,-,many,CASSDTNYGYTF,TGTGCCAGCAGTGACACAAACTATGGCTACACCTTC
TRBJ1-6,TRBV6-5,-,-,CASSYSPQEGSYNSPLHF,TGTGCCAGCAGTTACTCGCCGCAAGAGGGGTCCTATAATTCACCCCTCCACTTT
TRBJ2-2,TRBV20-1,-,-,CIAAPLGDTGELFF,TGCATTGCTGCCCCCCTCGGTGACACCGGGGAGTTGTTTTTT
TRBJ2-5,TRBV4-2,TRBD2,once,CTSSVAGGSRETQYF,TGTACCAGCAGCGTAGCGGGTGGCAGCCGGGAGACCCAGTACTTC